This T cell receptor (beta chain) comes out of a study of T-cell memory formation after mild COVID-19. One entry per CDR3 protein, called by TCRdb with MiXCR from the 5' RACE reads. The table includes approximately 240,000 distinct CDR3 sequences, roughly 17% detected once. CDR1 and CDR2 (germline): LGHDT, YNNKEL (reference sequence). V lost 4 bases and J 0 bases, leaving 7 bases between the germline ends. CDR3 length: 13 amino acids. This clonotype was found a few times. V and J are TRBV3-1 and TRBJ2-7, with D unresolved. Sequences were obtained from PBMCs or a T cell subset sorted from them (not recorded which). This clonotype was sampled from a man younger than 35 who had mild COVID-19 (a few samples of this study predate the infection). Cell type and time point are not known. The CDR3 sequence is CASSLSTSYEQYF. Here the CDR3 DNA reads TGTGCCAGCAGCCTGTCGACCTCCTACGAGCAGTACTTC.